This TCR beta chain was identified in a study of cytomegalovirus exposure and HLA in healthy donors. Germline CDR1 and CDR2: SGHDT and YYEEEE. The CDR3 has 16 amino acids. V was trimmed by 4 bases and J by 6 bases, leaving 22 bases between them. Likely unrecorded immune exposures existed in these nominally healthy donors. This clone was recorded a few times. This PCR relied on a set of 60 Vbeta primers and 13 Jbeta primers. Profiling relied on immunoSEQ multiplex PCR, and the TCRdb table lists in-frame clones only, not all of them. The repertoire holds 150,000 to 200,000 clones, with approximately 80% as singletons.

This sequence was found in a woman younger than 35 in good health and CMV-seronegative. Sequencing was carried out using PBMCs. J is TRBJ1-1 and V is TRBV5-6, with a tentative D call TRBD1 (5 bases). For the CDR3, the DNA is TGTGCCAGCAGCCAAAACGGGGGGGTACTAACCGCTGAAGCTTTCTTT. Its translation is CASSQNGGVLTAEAFF.